This T cell receptor (beta chain) was sequenced during a study of human T cells and chemical hapten exposure. This clonotype was counted ten times or more. This sample's time point: patch test 2, 6 weeks after DPC sensitization. The sample's treatment: therapeutic diphenylcyclopropenone sensitization with weekly scalp DPC. The library tagged each cDNA molecule with unique molecular identifiers. Authors' data handling: With a range of 23,224 to 690,600, the median per sample was roughly 95,000 TCRs. One entry per CDR3 protein, called by TCRdb with MiXCR from the RACE reads. TCRdb's processing, not the study's, gives the V and J calls here. The profile shows tens of thousands of distinct CDR3 sequences, 9% to 12% of them singletons. Here the sequenced sample was whole blood, taken in connection with sensitization to the hapten diphenylcyclopropenone (DPC). The origin of this receptor is a woman aged 45-65 years with alopecia areata. Some clones in this sample may be carry-over from other donors' samples.

The CDR3 nucleotides are TGCAGCGTTGTACAGGGAGTAGGTGAAAAACTGTTTTTT. This sequence encodes CSVVQGVGEKLFF. J is TRBJ1-4 and V is TRBV29-1; TRBD1 is a possible D gene (6 bases). This CDR3 has 13 residues. Trimming pared 4 bases from V and 7 bases from J, leaving 13 bases between. The V gene's germline CDR1 is SQVTM and CDR2 ANQGSEA.